A single count supports the clone carrying this T cell receptor beta chain. The V end was cut by 1 base, the J end by 5 bases, with 14 bases between. This CDR3 is built from 15 residues. In germline, CDR1 is MDHEN, CDR2 SYDVKM. The data derive from a study of control samples from healthy donors and cancer patients. The protocol was immunoSEQ multiplex PCR, while the TCRdb copy is restricted to in-frame clones and leaves out a portion. The repertoire consists of approximately 140,000 clones, with around 90% occurring once and the leading ten covering about 11%. V is TRBV28 and J is TRBJ1-2; the D is unclear. The clonotype comes from a man aged 25-40 years in good health. Sequences were obtained from blood. The CDR3 bases are TGTGCCAGCAGTTTATTCGGAGCAGTGGTTTATGGCTACACCTTC. The encoded protein is CASSLFGAVVYGYTF.